The following is a TCR beta chain sequence with its context. Its specificity is unknown. Clones were sequenced by immunoSEQ multiplex PCR, and TCRdb holds only the in-frame ones, with some missing. The sample consists of about 250,000 clones, around nine tenths of them appearing once. The data were obtained in a study of cytomegalovirus exposure and HLA in healthy donors. The CDR3 loop spans 14 amino acids. Germline V lookup: CDR1 LNHDA, CDR2 SQIVND (reference sequence). V was pared by 7 bases and J by 3 bases, with 16 bases between. Findings and caveats of the study: Across donors, most TCRs were seen rarely, yet some public ones were widespread. The tendency of first-cohort TCR clusters to co-occur in the 90 to 150 validation repertoires was the finding of a later analysis. The classifier was said to identify cytomegalovirus status with high specificity and sensitivity.

V is TRBV19 and J is TRBJ2-7, with TRBD2 as a possible D gene (5 bases). The sequenced sample was PBMCs. The sequence came from a man aged 18 to 30 in good health and CMV-seronegative. The CDR3 reads CASKSSGVHYEQYF. The CDR3 DNA reads as TGTGCCAGTAAGTCCTCCGGGGTACACTACGAGCAGTACTTC.